This passage covers 12 T cell receptor beta chains from one sample sequenced in a study of Ad26.COV2.S vaccination and SARS-CoV-2 variants. Using immunoSEQ multiplex PCR, the repertoire was profiled, and TCRdb retains in-frame clones only, with some absent. Among more than 85,000 clones listed, around 81% were seen once. The source material was peripheral blood, sampled after recovery from COVID-19. These receptors all stem from a human donor who had recovered from COVID-19.

The genes are TRBV18 and TRBJ1-1; D not certain. V was cut by 3 bases and J by 0 bases, with 11 bases left in between. In germline, CDR1 is KGHSH, CDR2 LQKENI. This CDR3 has 15 residues. The CDR3 is CASSPGPVMNTEAFF. Written as DNA, the CDR3 is TGTGCCAGCTCACCGGGCCCAGTCATGAACACTGAAGCTTTCTTT.

The chain carries TRBV11-2 and TRBJ2-4, with a tentative D call TRBD2 (6 bases). V was cut by 5 bases and J by 3 bases, with 11 bases left in between. The CDR3 runs to 14 residues. The germline CDR1 and CDR2 sequences are SGHAT and FQNNGV. The CDR3 DNA reads as TGTGCCAGCAGCGGATGGGGGGTCAAAAACATTCAGTACTTC. Residues: CASSGWGVKNIQYF. Complete variable domain (other parts from reference TRBV11-2 and TRBJ2-4): EAGVAQSPRYKIIEKRQSVAFWCNPISGHATLYWYQQILGQGPKLLIQFQNNGVVDDSQLPKDRFSAERLKGVDSTLKIQPAKLEDSAVYLCASSGWGVKNIQYFGAGTRLSVL.

The genes are TRBV4-2 and TRBJ2-7, with D unresolved. The CDR3 totals 18 residues. V was shortened by 2 bases and J by 3 bases, with 23 bases between the two germline ends. Germline V gives CDR1 LGHNA, CDR2 YNFKEQ. The CDR3 reads CASSQQRPTTAAIYEQYF. The CDR3 nucleotides read TGTGCCAGCAGCCAACAGAGGCCCACTACGGCGGCGATCTACGAGCAGTACTTC.

For this clone: Other nucleotide sequences in the sample specify the same CDR3. V usage is TRBV27 and J usage is TRBJ2-7; D gene uncertain. In germline, CDR1 is MNHEY, CDR2 SMNVEV (reference sequence). V was clipped by 4 bases and J by 2 bases, with 3 bases between them. This CDR3 comprises 11 residues. CDR3 nucleotides: TGTGCCAGCAGTTCCCCCTACGAGCAGTACTTC. It specifies CASSSPYEQYF.

This chain connects TRBV4-1 to TRBJ1-6; a weak D match, TRBD1 (6 bases). The CDR3 consists of 16 residues. The ends were cut back, 0 bases at V and 10 bases at J, with 16 bases in the middle. The germline CDR1 and CDR2 sequences are MGHRA and YSYEKL. The chain's CDR3 is CASSQDYAQGGSPLHF. DNA of the CDR3: TGCGCCAGCAGCCAAGACTACGCACAGGGCGGCTCACCCCTCCACTTT.

The chain carries TRBV15 and TRBJ2-7, with D perhaps assigned TRBD1 or TRBD2 (5 bases each). Germline V CDR1 and CDR2: LNHNV, YYDKDF (reference sequence). This CDR3 is 16 amino acids long. The ends were cut back, 0 bases at V and 3 bases at J, with 15 bases in the middle. This CDR3 is CATSRDSAGAFYEQYF. The CDR3 DNA sequence: TGTGCCACCAGCAGAGATTCGGCCGGGGCCTTCTACGAGCAGTACTTC.

The chain's CDR3 is CASSGTSQTPYEQYF. In DNA form, the CDR3 reads TGTGCCAGCAGCGGGACATCTCAAACGCCCTACGAGCAGTACTTC. The rearrangement links TRBV2 to TRBJ2-7; the D gene is possibly TRBD1 (6 bases). Germline V gives CDR1 SNHLY, CDR2 FYNNEI. Trimming took 6 bases from V and 2 from J, leaving 17 bases between them. The CDR3 length is 15 residues. Drawing the rest from reference TRBV2 and TRBJ2-7, the complete variable domain is EPEVTQTPSHQVTQMGQEVILRCVPISNHLYFYWYRQILGQKVEFLVSFYNNEISEKSEIFDDQFSVERPDGSNFTLKIRSTKLEDSAMYFCASSGTSQTPYEQYFGPGTRLTVT.

The table lists this clone with a count of one. This rearrangement joins TRBV23-1 to TRBJ2-3, with 8 bases identical to TRBD2. TRBV23-1 is known as an ORF, though its function is uncertain. The CDR3 consists of 15 residues. J lost 4 bases, V lost 3 bases, and 6 bases had no gene match. The CDR3 loop reads CASSHTGGRADTQYF. The CDR3 nucleotides read TGCGCCAGCAGTCACACGGGGGGGCGCGCAGATACGCAGTATTTT.

As for this clone: One base away lies a much larger clone, so this may be a sequencing read error. This chain links TRBV7-9 with TRBJ2-7; D unclear. This CDR3 has 12 residues. The V end was cut by 3 bases, the J end by 0 bases, with 3 bases between. The germline CDR1 and CDR2 sequences are SEHNR and FQNEAQ (reference sequence). Here the CDR3 reads CASSFSSYEQYF. CDR3 DNA sequence: TGTGCCAGCAGCTTTAGCTCCTACGAGCAGTACTTC.

This rearrangement joins TRBV2 to TRBJ2-4, with D tentatively TRBD2 (5 bases). The ends were cut back, 6 bases at V and 0 bases at J, with 6 bases in the middle. The CDR3 loop spans 13 amino acids. The germline V gene has CDR1 SNHLY and CDR2 FYNNEI. The CDR3 DNA reads TGTGCCAGCAGAGAGGGAGCCAAAAACATTCAGTACTTC. Residues: CASREGAKNIQYF.

The chain couples TRBV6-2 or TRBV6-3 to TRBJ2-6; perhaps D is TRBD1 or TRBD2 (5 bases each). V gave up 3 bases and J gave up 0 bases, with 12 bases separating them. CDR1 and CDR2 (germline): MNHEY, SVGEGT. This CDR3 spans 17 amino acids. The CDR3 region has the DNA TGTGCCAGCAGTTATTATGGGACCAACTCTGGGGCCAACGTCCTGACTTTC. Its protein is CASSYYGTNSGANVLTF.

This chain joins TRBV6-6 and TRBJ2-4, with D unresolved. Germline values: CDR1 MNHNY, CDR2 SVGAGI (reference sequence). The CDR3 spans 15 residues. Trimming removed 2 bases at V and 0 bases at J, with 8 bases between. The CDR3 nucleotides are TGTGCCAGCAGTTACGATATACTAGCCAAAAACATTCAGTACTTC. Protein: CASSYDILAKNIQYF.